The 20 T cell receptor beta chains presented below share a single source sample, sequenced in a study of blood T cell repertoires in COVID-19. Only in-frame clones appear in the TCRdb table, and some are missing; sequencing was by immunoSEQ multiplex PCR. The sample shows 25,000 to 30,000 clones, approximately 88% of them seen only once. Sequenced input: peripheral blood. These receptors were taken from a man in his 70s with active COVID-19.

This sequence joins TRBV9 and TRBJ2-3; 12 nucleotides align to TRBD1. This CDR3 comprises 19 residues. V dropped 4 bases and J dropped 0; count of bases not matched to a gene: 12. CDR1 SGDLS and CDR2 YYNGEE come from the germline V gene. The DNA of the CDR3 is TGTGCCAGCAGCCCGAGAGGGGACAGGGGGCTTGGGAGCACAGATACGCAGTATTTT. Protein: CASSPRGDRGLGSTDTQYF. Filled out from reference TRBV9 and TRBJ2-3, the complete variable domain reads DSGVTQTPKHLITATGQRVTLRCSPRSGDLSVYWYQQSLDQGLQFLIQYYNGEERAKGNILERFSAQQFPDLHSELNLSSLELGDSALYFCASSPRGDRGLGSTDTQYFGPGTRLTVL.

CDR3 DNA sequence: TGTGCCAGCACCCGACTAGCCCACGAGCAGTACTTC. Translating gives CASTRLAHEQYF. The gene calls are TRBV6-5 and TRBJ2-7; 7 nucleotides match TRBD2. V dropped 7 bases and J dropped 5; count of bases not matched to a gene: 5. This CDR3 has 12 residues. CDR1 MNHEY and CDR2 SVGAGI come from the germline V gene.

The genes are TRBV4-3 and TRBJ2-2, with 8 bases fitting TRBD1. V lost 4 bases, J lost 9 bases, and 10 bases stayed unmatched. CDR3 length: 15 amino acids. Germline V gene sequence: CDR1 LGHNA, CDR2 YSLEER. CDR3 DNA sequence: TGCGCCAGCAGCCTAAGCGGACAGGGCATCCGGGAGCTGTTTTTT. Its protein is CASSLSGQGIRELFF.

The rearrangement joins TRBV12-3 or TRBV12-4 to TRBJ2-5, with D perhaps TRBD2 (6 bases). CDR3 length: 12 amino acids. V shed 6 bases and J shed 13 bases, with 18 bases lying between them. The CDR3 spells CASRLPGAPPYF. The CDR3 bases are TGTGCCAGCAGACTACCGGGAGCCCCTCCGTACTTC.

This clone was seen only once. The chain employs TRBV6-5 and TRBJ1-1; no clear D. The V end was cut by 5 bases, the J end by 1 base, with 8 bases between. CDR1 is MNHEY, CDR2 SVGAGI, per germline. There are 13 residues in the CDR3. The CDR3 nucleotides read TGTGCCAGCAGTACAGCAGGGAACACTGAAGCTTTCTTT. This translates into CASSTAGNTEAFF.

This clone has just one count. This sequence joins TRBV11-2 and TRBJ2-2, with a tentative D call TRBD2 (5 bases). The germline V gene has CDR1 SGHAT and CDR2 FQNNGV. This CDR3 is built from 15 residues. Trimming shortened V by 0 bases and J by 11 bases, and 16 bases separated the two germline ends. In nucleotides, the CDR3 is TGTGCCAGCAGCTTAGATCGGGCAGCCCCGGGAGAGCTGTTTTTT. Protein product: CASSLDRAAPGELFF.

The chain is built from TRBV5-6 and TRBJ1-1; 9 bases align to TRBD1. The CDR3 has 14 residues. V lost 0 bases, J lost 4 bases, and 1 base stayed unmatched. The germline V gene has CDR1 SGHDT and CDR2 YYEEEE. CDR3 DNA: TGTGCCAGCAGCTTGGGGACAGGGGTCACTGAAGCTTTCTTT. Its translation is CASSLGTGVTEAFF.

This clone has only one observation. The chain is built from TRBV6-2 or TRBV6-3 and TRBJ1-2; D is possibly TRBD1 (5 bases). The germline V gene has CDR1 MNHEY and CDR2 SVGEGT. The V end lost 2 bases, the J end lost 5 bases, and 12 bases lay between the germline ends. This CDR3 is 14 amino acids long. The CDR3 DNA is TGTGCCAGCAGTTACCCAGGGAAGCTTTATGGCTACACCTTC. Protein: CASSYPGKLYGYTF.

This clone was seen just once. V gene TRBV19 combines with J gene TRBJ2-2, with D maybe TRBD1 (5 bases). V shed 3 bases and J shed 5 bases, with 10 bases lying between them. The CDR3 is 14 amino acids. Germline-derived CDR1 and CDR2 are LNHDA and SQIVND (reference sequence). CDR3 nucleotide sequence: TGTGCCAGTAGTATCGGTAGGGGAACCGGGGAGCTGTTTTTT. This codes for CASSIGRGTGELFF.

The V gene is TRBV19, the J gene TRBJ1-1; 8 nucleotides align to TRBD1. Trimming removed 6 bases from V and 2 bases from J; junction bases left unmatched: 8. The CDR3 is made up of 15 amino acids. Germline V gene sequence: CDR1 LNHDA, CDR2 SQIVND (reference sequence). The CDR3 sequence is CASRPADRGNTEAFF. CDR3 coding DNA: TGTGCCAGTAGGCCTGCCGACAGGGGTAACACTGAAGCTTTCTTT.

The chain is built from TRBV7-9 and TRBJ2-1, with D possibly being TRBD2 (6 bases). This CDR3 is 17 amino acids long. V was shortened by 5 bases and J by 2 bases, with 19 bases between the two germline ends. CDR1 and CDR2 from the germline V gene are SEHNR and FQNEAQ (reference sequence). The CDR3 DNA follows: TGTGCCAGCAGCCCCGGGGGTCCCTCGGCGCCCTACAATGAGCAGTTCTTC. As protein: CASSPGGPSAPYNEQFF.

The chain has TRBV28 and TRBJ2-5; TRBD1 agrees at 7 bases. Germline lookup yields CDR1 MDHEN and CDR2 SYDVKM. The CDR3 extends over 17 amino acids. The V gene end was trimmed by 7 bases and the J gene end by 5 bases; junction bases not matched to a gene: 19. The CDR3 DNA reads TGTGCCAGCACAATCGACGATAGACACCCCAGGGGGGAGACCCAGTACTTC. It yields the protein CASTIDDRHPRGETQYF.

This sequence joins TRBV4-2 and TRBJ2-1, with TRBD2 matching over 12 bases. After removal of 0 bases from V and 10 bases from J, the junction contained 10 bases not matched to a gene. This CDR3 region has 17 residues. Looked up from germline, CDR1 is LGHNA and CDR2 is YNFKEQ. CDR3 protein: CASSQELAGGPSGEQFF. The CDR3 coding sequence is TGTGCCAGCAGCCAAGAGCTAGCGGGGGGGCCGTCTGGCGAGCAGTTCTTC.

The chain couples TRBV19 to TRBJ2-5; D gene ambiguous. Looked up from germline, CDR1 is LNHDA and CDR2 is SQIVND (reference sequence). V was clipped by 5 bases and J by 2 bases, with 9 bases between them. The CDR3 is 13 residues long. The CDR3, as DNA: TGTGCCAGTAGTTCCACAGATCAAGAGACCCAGTACTTC. Translating it yields CASSSTDQETQYF.

This sequence joins TRBV10-3 and TRBJ1-5, with D possibly being TRBD1 (6 bases). The CDR3 spans 14 residues. CDR1 and CDR2 from the germline V gene are ENHRY and SYGVKD. V was cut by 3 bases and J by 7 bases, with 13 bases left in between. The chain's CDR3 is CAISDGRQGQPQHF. CDR3 coding DNA: TGTGCCATCAGTGATGGGCGGCAGGGGCAGCCCCAGCATTTT.

For the CDR3, the DNA is TGCGCCAGCAGCCAGGACAGGGGAGGGCAGCCCCAGCATTTT. Protein sequence: CASSQDRGGQPQHF. This chain joins TRBV4-3 and TRBJ1-5; 9 nucleotides line up with TRBD1. V lost 3 bases, J lost 7 bases, and 4 bases stayed unmatched. CDR1 and CDR2 (germline): LGHNA, YSLEER. The CDR3 runs 14 residues.

The chain couples TRBV7-2 to TRBJ2-7, with 7 bases identical to TRBD1. Trimming at V came to 2 bases and at J to 2 bases, leaving 3 bases not matched to a gene. The CDR3 runs to 14 residues. The germline V gene has CDR1 SGHTA and CDR2 FQGNSA. The CDR3 DNA sequence: TGTGCCAGCAGCTTATACAGGGGTACCTACGAGCAGTACTTC. It specifies CASSLYRGTYEQYF.

The chain has TRBV4-3 and TRBJ2-1; 8 nucleotides match TRBD2. Germline values: CDR1 LGHNA, CDR2 YSLEER. Trimming took 4 bases from V and 12 from J; bases not matched to a gene: 8. CDR3 length: 13 amino acids. CDR3 sequence (DNA): TGCGCCAGCAGCCCGTCTGCCGGGGGGGTGCAGTTCTTC. Protein sequence: CASSPSAGGVQFF.

This chain's CDR3 is CASSGRDYNSPLHF. As DNA, the CDR3 is TGTGCCAGCAGCGGTCGGGACTATAATTCACCCCTCCACTTT. V usage is TRBV9 and J usage is TRBJ1-6; no clear D. V lost 3 bases, J lost 3 bases, and 7 bases lay in between. The germline gives CDR1 SGDLS, CDR2 YYNGEE. The CDR3 spans 14 residues. Full variable domain (remainder filled in from reference TRBV9 and TRBJ1-6): DSGVTQTPKHLITATGQRVTLRCSPRSGDLSVYWYQQSLDQGLQFLIQYYNGEERAKGNILERFSAQQFPDLHSELNLSSLELGDSALYFCASSGRDYNSPLHFGNGTRLTVT.

The V call is TRBV18, the J call TRBJ1-2; D might be TRBD1 (5 bases). Germline CDR1 and CDR2: KGHSH and LQKENI. V lost 3 bases and J 4 bases, leaving 15 bases between the germline ends. The CDR3 has 15 residues. The CDR3 region is CASSPDQDSLYGYTF. The CDR3 DNA reads as TGTGCCAGCTCACCCGACCAAGACAGCCTCTATGGCTACACCTTC.